The T cell receptor (beta chain) described here comes from a study of blood T cell repertoires in COVID-19. Study summary: COVID-19 samples, acute and convalescent, were from the United States, Italy and Spain.

V was pared by 6 bases and J by 1 base, with 0 bases of the junction left unmatched. Germline CDR1 is LNHDA and CDR2 is SQIVND (reference sequence). The CDR3 is 13 amino acids. Authors' data handling: By means of reference gene primer amplification, nucleated cell counts were estimated. The table came from immunoSEQ multiplex PCR; TCRdb's copy has only in-frame clones and leaves some out. V, J and clone size are those of that table, while D and trimming were read from the DNA. Of around 160,000 clones in the sample, 80% were seen once. Participants were aged about 18 to 100 years from approximately 23 US areas. For recovered donors of Cohort 3, there were two negative PCRs, clearance, or symptom resolution.

The clonotype was recovered from a man aged 40-49 years who had recovered from COVID-19. This chain uses TRBV19 with TRBJ1-1; TRBD1 matches at 9 bases. Material: PBMCs or T cells enriched from blood (not recorded which). The CDR3 DNA follows: TGTGCCAGTAGGGGACAGGGGAACACTGAAGCTTTCTTT. Translating gives CASRGQGNTEAFF.